One sample yielded the 15 T cell receptor beta chains listed below, sequenced in a study of shared clonotypes between healthy human individuals. Libraries were prepared by immunoSEQ multiplex PCR; TCRdb keeps only in-frame clonotypes and omits some of them. The table records approximately 2.1 million clones, over 90% of them present only once. What was sequenced was naive CD4+ T cells from PBMCs. The subset denotes: CD45RA+ positively selected. The source is a man between 18 and 35 years old in good health. Some clones in this sample may be carry-over from other donors' samples.

This clone was counted only a few times. Other DNA sequences in this sample translate to the same CDR3. The rearrangement uses TRBV4-3 and TRBJ2-7; 7 positions match TRBD1. J gave up 3 bases and V 2 bases, and 4 bases lay outside the gene matches. The CDR3 has 14 amino acids. The V gene's germline CDR1 is LGHNA and CDR2 YSLEER. The CDR3 loop is CASSQRTGDYEQYF. In DNA form, the CDR3 reads TGCGCCAGCAGCCAACGTACAGGGGACTACGAGCAGTACTTC.

Remarks on this clone: The same CDR3 also results from other DNA sequences found in this sample. This chain connects TRBV18 to TRBJ2-3; D call uncertain. The CDR3 sequence is 14 residues long. With 0 bases removed from V and 4 bases from J, the gap between germline ends came to 8 bases. The germline V gene encodes CDR1 KGHSH and CDR2 LQKENI. The CDR3 loop reads CASSPPSRADTQYF. The CDR3 coding sequence is TGTGCCAGCTCACCACCGTCACGGGCAGATACGCAGTATTTT.

The J gene is TRBJ2-2, the V gene TRBV4-3; D tentatively fits TRBD1 or TRBD2 (5 bases each). Looked up from germline, CDR1 is LGHNA and CDR2 is YSLEER. The germline V and J ends were trimmed by 6 bases and 1 base, with 12 bases remaining between them. The CDR3 extends over 15 amino acids. The CDR3 reads CASSRDGWNTGELFF. The DNA for the CDR3 is TGCGCCAGCAGTCGGGACGGCTGGAACACCGGGGAGCTGTTTTTT.

The rearrangement joins TRBV7-2 to TRBJ1-3, with 9 bases aligning to TRBD1. The CDR3 spans 15 residues. V gave up 5 bases and J gave up 7 bases; unmatched junction bases: 9. Germline V gene lookup returns CDR1 SGHTA and CDR2 FQGNSA. The CDR3 reads CASSGRDRVWNTIYF. In DNA form, the CDR3 reads TGTGCCAGCAGCGGCCGGGACAGGGTCTGGAACACCATATATTTT.

In this sample, this clone turned up once. One base away lies a much larger clone, so this may be a sequencing read error. This same CDR3 is encoded by further DNA sequences in the sample. This chain uses TRBV7-9 with TRBJ1-1; possible D gene TRBD1, 5 bases. The CDR3 consists of 13 residues. Trimming stripped 4 bases from V and 1 base from J, with 7 bases between. Per the germline V gene, CDR1 is SEHNR and CDR2 is FQNEAQ (reference sequence). The CDR3 bases are TGTGCCAGCAGCTCCGACAGGAACACTGAAGCTTTCTTT. This sequence encodes CASSSDRNTEAFF.

The chain joins TRBV6-1 to TRBJ1-2, with a tentative D call TRBD1 (6 bases). CDR3 length: 15 amino acids. The germline V and J ends were trimmed by 4 bases and 5 bases, with 17 bases remaining between them. Germline V gene lookup returns CDR1 MNHNS and CDR2 SASEGT. The CDR3, as DNA: TGTGCCAGCAGTGGGGCTCAACAGGGAGAGTATGGCTACACCTTC. Protein: CASSGAQQGEYGYTF.

The chain carries TRBV5-1 and TRBJ2-3, with D perhaps matching TRBD2 (5 bases). The CDR3 contains 16 residues. V lost 4 bases and J 2 bases, leaving 17 bases between the germline ends. Germline V lookup: CDR1 SGHRS, CDR2 YFSETQ. This CDR3 is CASSTINTGITDTQYF. The CDR3 region has the DNA TGCGCCAGCAGCACCATCAATACGGGAATCACAGATACGCAGTATTTT.

Concerning this clone itself: Other DNA sequences of this sample code for an identical CDR3. This rearrangement joins TRBV7-9 to TRBJ2-6; no clear D gene. V was trimmed by 3 bases and J by 1 base, leaving 4 bases between them. Germline V gene lookup returns CDR1 SEHNR and CDR2 FQNEAQ (reference sequence). The CDR3 extends over 14 amino acids. The CDR3 sequence: CASSFSSGANVLTF. The CDR3 DNA is TGTGCCAGCAGCTTTTCTTCTGGGGCCAACGTCCTGACTTTC.

The rearrangement uses TRBV6-1 and TRBJ2-7, with TRBD2 as a possible D gene (6 bases). The CDR3 loop spans 13 amino acids. V shed 5 bases and J shed 2 bases, with 10 bases lying between them. Looked up from germline, CDR1 is MNHNS and CDR2 is SASEGT. This CDR3 is CASSLRTTYEQYF. The CDR3 nucleotides are TGTGCCAGCAGTCTACGGACTACCTACGAGCAGTACTTC.

The J gene is TRBJ2-3, the V gene TRBV6-1; 7 positions match TRBD1. Germline values: CDR1 MNHNS, CDR2 SASEGT. This CDR3 spans 16 amino acids. V shed 4 bases, J shed 1 base, and the junction held 8 bases outside the gene matches. In nucleotides, the CDR3 is TGTGCCAGCAGTGCCCGACAGGGAATAGGCACAGATACGCAGTATTTT. Residues: CASSARQGIGTDTQYF.

This clone has just one count. The rearrangement joins TRBV6-1 to TRBJ2-1; 7 bases agree with TRBD1. Per the germline V gene, CDR1 is MNHNS and CDR2 is SASEGT. CDR3 length: 11 amino acids. V dropped 8 bases and J dropped 13; count of bases not matched to a gene: 8. DNA for the CDR3: TGTGCCAGCGCAAGGACAGGACCTCAGTTCTTC. Its protein product is CASARTGPQFF.

The rearrangement links TRBV18 to TRBJ2-5; 7 bases align to TRBD2. V trimming: 6 bases; J trimming: 5 bases; junction bases outside the gene matches: 12. This CDR3 is built from 15 residues. Germline V lookup: CDR1 KGHSH, CDR2 LQKENI. The CDR3 spells CASSLTGGSLETQYF. DNA for the CDR3: TGTGCCAGCTCGCTTACCGGGGGGTCGTTGGAGACCCAGTACTTC.

The chain carries TRBV30 and TRBJ2-3; no definite D call. With 0 bases removed from V and 4 bases from J, the gap between germline ends came to 20 bases. The CDR3 contains 17 residues. Germline V lookup: CDR1 GTSNPN, CDR2 SVGIG (reference sequence). This chain's CDR3 is CAWSVPSGNRRADTQYF. In DNA form, the CDR3 reads TGTGCCTGGAGTGTACCGTCCGGAAACCGACGGGCAGATACGCAGTATTTT.

The CDR3 DNA reads as TGTGCCAGCAGCTCCAGGGGAGATGGGGCCAACGTCCTGACTTTC. Its protein is CASSSRGDGANVLTF. The V gene is TRBV7-2, the J gene TRBJ2-6; weak D call: TRBD1 (6 bases). The CDR3 runs 15 residues. The V and J ends lost 4 bases and 3 bases respectively, with 10 bases between them. CDR1 and CDR2 (germline): SGHTA, FQGNSA.

This sequence joins TRBV7-3 and TRBJ2-1; a weak D match, TRBD2 (6 bases). The germline CDR1 and CDR2 sequences are SGHTA and FQGTGA. The CDR3 runs to 16 residues. Trimming removed 8 bases at V and 5 bases at J, with 22 bases between. The CDR3 bases are TGTGCCAGCGTGCCAGTTGGGGACTTTAGGCACAATGAGCAGTTCTTC. As protein: CASVPVGDFRHNEQFF.